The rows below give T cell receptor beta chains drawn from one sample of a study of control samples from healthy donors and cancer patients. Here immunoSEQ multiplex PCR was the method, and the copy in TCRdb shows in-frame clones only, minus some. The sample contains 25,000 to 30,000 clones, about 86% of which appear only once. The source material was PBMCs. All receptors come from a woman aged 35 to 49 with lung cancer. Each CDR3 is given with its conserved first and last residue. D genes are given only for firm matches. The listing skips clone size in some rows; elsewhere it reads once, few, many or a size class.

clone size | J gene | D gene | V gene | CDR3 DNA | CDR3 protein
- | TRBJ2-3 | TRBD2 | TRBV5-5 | TGTGCCAGCAGCCCCTTGGCTAGCGGGGGGCGCCTCAGCACAGATACGCAGTATTTT | CASSPLASGGRLSTDTQYF
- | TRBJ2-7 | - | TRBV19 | TGTGCCAGTAGTATAGGCGGATCCCGGGAGCAGTACTTC | CASSIGGSREQYF
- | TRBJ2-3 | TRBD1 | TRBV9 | TGTGCCAGCAGCCTCCGGCGAGACAGGGCTGTCACAGATACGCAGTATTTT | CASSLRRDRAVTDTQYF
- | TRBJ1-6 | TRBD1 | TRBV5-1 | TGCGCCAGCTCCCTGATCGGGACAGGTAATTCACCCCTCCACTTT | CASSLIGTGNSPLHF
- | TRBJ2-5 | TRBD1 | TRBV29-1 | TGCAGCGTAGACAGGGCCCAAGAGACCCAGTACTTC | CSVDRAQETQYF
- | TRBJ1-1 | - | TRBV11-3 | TGTGCCAGCAGCAACAGGAACACTGAAGCTTTCTTT | CASSNRNTEAFF
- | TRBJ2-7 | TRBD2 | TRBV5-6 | TGTGCCAGCAGCCCCGGACTAGGTTCATCCTACGAGCAGTACTTC | CASSPGLGSSYEQYF
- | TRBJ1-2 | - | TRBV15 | TGTGCCACCAGCAGAGATTATCCAGGGGATGATAACTATGGCTACACCTTC | CATSRDYPGDDNYGYTF
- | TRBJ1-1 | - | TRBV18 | TGTGCCAGCTCACCCTATGATCAGGTAACTGAAGCTTTCTTT | CASSPYDQVTEAFF
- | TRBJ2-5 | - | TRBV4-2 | TGTGCCAGCAGCCAAGATCCTGGGGCGGGAGAGACCCAGTACTTC | CASSQDPGAGETQYF
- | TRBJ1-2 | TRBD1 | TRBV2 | TGTGCCAGCAGTGGGACAGGGCTAAGGGGCTACACCTTC | CASSGTGLRGYTF
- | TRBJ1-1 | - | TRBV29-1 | TGCAGCGTAAAAGACGGGGTTCCTGAAGCTTTCTTT | CSVKDGVPEAFF
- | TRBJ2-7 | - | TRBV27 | TGTGCCAGCAGTTTATCTGGATTCTACGAGCAGTACTTC | CASSLSGFYEQYF
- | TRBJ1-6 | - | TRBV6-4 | TGTGCCAGCAGCTCGGGTGTAGACAATTCACCCCTCCACTTT | CASSSGVDNSPLHF
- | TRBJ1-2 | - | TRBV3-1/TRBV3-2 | TGTGCCAGCAGCCTTATGCCCACCGCTAACTATGGCTACACCTTC | CASSLMPTANYGYTF
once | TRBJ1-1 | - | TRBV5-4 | TGTGCCAGCAGCTACAGACCGAACACTGAAGCTTTCTTT | CASSYRPNTEAFF
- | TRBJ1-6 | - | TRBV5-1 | TGCGCCAGCAGTCTAGGGAATTCACCCCTCCACTTT | CASSLGNSPLHF
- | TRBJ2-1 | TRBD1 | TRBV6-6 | TGTGCCAGCAGACCGGGACAGGGGATGTACGAGCAGTTCTTC | CASRPGQGMYEQFF
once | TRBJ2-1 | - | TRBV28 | TGTGCCAGCAGTCTGCCGGGACCTTCGAGCCATGAGCAGTTCTTC | CASSLPGPSSHEQFF
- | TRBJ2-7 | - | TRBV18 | TGTGCCAGCTCACCTAGGGGGGAGAGGCACGAGCAGTACTTC | CASSPRGERHEQYF
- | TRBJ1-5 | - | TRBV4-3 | TGCGCCAGCAGCCAAGCGGCTCGACTGGGGAGCAATCAGCCCCAGCATTTT | CASSQAARLGSNQPQHF
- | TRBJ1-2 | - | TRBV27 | TGTGCCAGCAGCCTAAAAGGGGGTAACTATGGCTACACCTTC | CASSLKGGNYGYTF
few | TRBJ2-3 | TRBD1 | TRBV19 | TGTGCCAGTAGTATGGCAACAGGGGGCGCGGGCACAGATACGCAGTATTTT | CASSMATGGAGTDTQYF
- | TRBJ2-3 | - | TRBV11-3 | TGTGCCAGCAGCTCCCGGGGGGCCGGTGCAGATACGCAGTATTTT | CASSSRGAGADTQYF
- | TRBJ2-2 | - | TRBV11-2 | TGTGCCAGCAGCAAAAATTCCCGGGCCGGGGAGCTGTTTTTT | CASSKNSRAGELFF
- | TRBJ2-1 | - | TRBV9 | TGTGCCAGCAGCGTAGTGGGAGGGGGGGCCGATGAGCAGTTCTTC | CASSVVGGGADEQFF
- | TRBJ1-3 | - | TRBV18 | TGTGCCAGCTTTCAAATAAGCGCCGCTGAGGGACATTTT | CASFQISAAEGHF
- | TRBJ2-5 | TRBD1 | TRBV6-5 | TGTGCCAGCAGCCCGGACAGGGTGGGAGGAGAGACCCAGTACTTC | CASSPDRVGGETQYF